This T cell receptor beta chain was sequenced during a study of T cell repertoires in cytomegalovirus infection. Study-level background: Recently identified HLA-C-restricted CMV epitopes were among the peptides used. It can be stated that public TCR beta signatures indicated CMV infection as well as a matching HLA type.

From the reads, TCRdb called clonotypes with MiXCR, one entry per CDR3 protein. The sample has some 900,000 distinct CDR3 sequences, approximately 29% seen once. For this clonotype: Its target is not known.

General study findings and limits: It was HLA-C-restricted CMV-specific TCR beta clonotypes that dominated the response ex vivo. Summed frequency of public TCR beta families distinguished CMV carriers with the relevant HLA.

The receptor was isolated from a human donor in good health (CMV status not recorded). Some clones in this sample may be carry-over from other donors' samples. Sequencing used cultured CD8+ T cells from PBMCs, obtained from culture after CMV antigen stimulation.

CDR3 protein: CASNHEKGDPEAFF. The CDR3 region has the DNA TGTGCCAGCAATCACGAAAAGGGGGACCCTGAAGCTTTCTTT. The chain combines TRBV6-5 with TRBJ1-1; perhaps TRBD1 as D (6 bases). Germline CDR1 is MNHEY and CDR2 is SVGAGI. With 7 bases removed from V and 6 bases from J, the gap between germline ends came to 18 bases. The CDR3 length is 14 residues.